The 11 T cell receptor beta chains presented below share a single source sample, sequenced in a study of blood T cell repertoires in COVID-19. Method: immunoSEQ multiplex PCR; TCRdb's copy keeps in-frame clones and lacks some. The data show roughly 69,000 clones, more than 75% seen once. Specimen: peripheral blood. The receptors were sampled from a human donor in a cohort sampled during active COVID-19.

V usage is TRBV7-2 and J usage is TRBJ1-4, with TRBD1 as a possible D gene (5 bases). The CDR3 is 11 amino acids. The germline CDR1 and CDR2 sequences are SGHTA and FQGNSA. V shed 5 bases and J shed 7 bases, with 5 bases lying between them. The CDR3, as DNA: TGTGCCAGCAGCCAGGGTGAAAAACTGTTTTTT. This gives the protein CASSQGEKLFF.

The chain carries TRBV30 and TRBJ1-1, with TRBD1 matching over 8 bases. The germline CDR1 and CDR2 sequences are GTSNPN and SVGIG (reference sequence). V dropped 4 bases and J dropped 4; count of bases not matched to a gene: 11. The CDR3 length is 15 residues. Here the CDR3 DNA reads TGTGCCTGGACCCGGATCAGGGGGCTATCCACTGAAGCTTTCTTT. It is translated as CAWTRIRGLSTEAFF.

A note on this clone: Other DNA sequences in the sample encode the same CDR3. The J gene is TRBJ1-1, the V gene TRBV5-1; a weak D match, TRBD1 (6 bases). The V end was cut by 0 bases, the J end by 4 bases, with 13 bases between. In germline, CDR1 is SGHRS, CDR2 YFSETQ. This CDR3 spans 15 amino acids. In nucleotides, the CDR3 is TGCGCCAGCAGCTTGGCCGGGGGGCGCGGCACTGAAGCTTTCTTT. Translated: CASSLAGGRGTEAFF.

The V and J genes are TRBV20-1 and TRBJ2-3, with 9 bases identical to TRBD2. J lost 0 bases, V lost 3 bases, and 4 bases had no gene match. This CDR3 has 15 residues. Germline V gene sequence: CDR1 DFQATT, CDR2 SNEGSKA (reference sequence). As DNA, the CDR3 is TGCAGTGCTAGTTCTAGCGGGGACAGCACAGATACGCAGTATTTT. It yields the protein CSASSSGDSTDTQYF.

The chain uses TRBV6-6 and TRBJ2-7; 9 bases are a match to TRBD2. The germline CDR1 and CDR2 sequences are MNHNY and SVGAGI (reference sequence). The CDR3 consists of 15 residues. After removal of 7 bases from V and 2 bases from J, the junction contained 9 bases not matched to a gene. The DNA of the CDR3 is TGTGCCAGCAACTCCCCGGGACTAGCTACCTACGAGCAGTACTTC. Encoded protein: CASNSPGLATYEQYF.

This clone was counted a single time. The V call is TRBV11-2, the J call TRBJ1-3; 9 nucleotides agree with TRBD1. This CDR3 is built from 18 residues. Per germline, CDR1 SGHAT and CDR2 FQNNGV. V shed 5 bases, J shed 0 bases, and the junction held 11 bases outside the gene matches. DNA of the CDR3: TGTGCCAGCAGCGTGAGACCGGGACAGGGTATCTCTGGAAACACCATATATTTT. Translation: CASSVRPGQGISGNTIYF.

This rearrangement joins TRBV29-1 to TRBJ2-1; D gene unclear. V lost 7 bases and J 4 bases, leaving 11 bases between the germline ends. The V gene's germline CDR1 is SQVTM and CDR2 ANQGSEA. The CDR3 length is 12 residues. This CDR3 reads CSAEPDYNEQFF. Written as DNA, the CDR3 is TGCAGCGCCGAACCAGATTACAATGAGCAGTTCTTC.

This chain uses TRBV5-1 with TRBJ2-3; perhaps TRBD1 as D (6 bases). V lost 4 bases and J lost 6, with 15 bases in between. Germline loops: CDR1 SGHRS, CDR2 YFSETQ. CDR3 length: 14 amino acids. CDR3 sequence reads: CASSKRQDTDTQYF. The CDR3 nucleotides are TGCGCCAGCAGCAAACGACAGGACACGGATACGCAGTATTTT.

In its sample, this clone was seen a few times. CDR3 region: CAISESVSGGASEQFF. The CDR3 nucleotides are TGTGCCATCAGTGAGTCGGTTAGCGGGGGGGCCTCCGAGCAGTTCTTC. This chain connects TRBV10-3 to TRBJ2-1; 11 bases are shared with TRBD2. CDR1 and CDR2 from the germline V gene are ENHRY and SYGVKD. V was clipped by 0 bases and J by 10 bases; unmatched bases: 8. There are 16 residues in the CDR3.

This rearrangement joins TRBV5-6 to TRBJ2-5; a possible D gene is TRBD1 (5 bases). The germline V and J ends were trimmed by 4 bases and 7 bases, with 14 bases remaining between them. Germline values: CDR1 SGHDT, CDR2 YYEEEE. The CDR3 loop spans 13 amino acids. The CDR3 DNA sequence: TGTGCCAGCAGCCAACAGGTTAAGGCGACCCAGTACTTC. Its protein is CASSQQVKATQYF.

This chain joins TRBV11-2 and TRBJ1-2; D perhaps matches TRBD1 (6 bases). The V and J ends lost 2 bases and 7 bases respectively, with 14 bases between them. The CDR3 is 14 residues long. CDR1 is SGHAT, CDR2 FQNNGV, per germline. This chain's CDR3 is CASSLPWGRSGYTF. The CDR3 coding sequence is TGTGCCAGCAGCTTACCTTGGGGGCGGAGTGGCTACACCTTC.